Below, 30 T cell receptor beta chains from the same sample are listed, as sequenced in a study of blood T cell repertoires in COVID-19. This table comes from immunoSEQ multiplex PCR, and its TCRdb copy is limited to in-frame clones, with some not included. The sample lists some 150,000 clones, 75% to 90% occurring once. Sequenced input: PBMCs or T cells enriched from blood (not recorded which). The receptors derive from a young woman who had recovered from COVID-19.

A single count supports this clone. This rearrangement joins TRBV18 to TRBJ2-2, with 9 positions matching TRBD1. Germline loops: CDR1 KGHSH, CDR2 LQKENI. Trimming took 3 bases from V and 4 from J; bases not matched to a gene: 9. The CDR3 extends over 17 amino acids. For the CDR3, the DNA is TGTGCCAGCTCACCGTCGTCCACAGGGGGCGGCACCGGGGAGCTGTTTTTT. This codes for CASSPSSTGGGTGELFF. Based on the CDR3 plus reference TRBV18 and TRBJ2-2, the full variable domain is NAGVMQNPRHLVRRRGQEARLRCSPMKGHSHVYWYRQLPEEGLKFMVYLQKENIIDESGMPKERFSAEFPKEGPSILRIQQVVRGDSAAYFCASSPSSTGGGTGELFFGEGSRLTVL.

The chain uses TRBV3-1 (or the pseudogene TRBV3-2) and TRBJ1-6; a weak D match, TRBD1 (6 bases). The germline V gene encodes CDR1 LGHDT and CDR2 YNNKEL (reference sequence). There are 14 residues in the CDR3. V dropped 4 bases and J dropped 7 bases, with 11 bases sitting between them. CDR3 DNA sequence: TGTGCCAGCAGCCCGTGGACAGACAATTCACCCCTCCACTTT. Amino acid sequence: CASSPWTDNSPLHF.

V is TRBV10-3 and J is TRBJ2-6; D is perhaps TRBD2 (5 bases). The CDR3 totals 20 residues. Trimming took off 0 bases at V and 2 bases at J, with 20 bases between the two ends. Germline V CDR1 and CDR2: ENHRY, SYGVKD. CDR3 amino acids: CAISESEVTRFGAGANVLTF. CDR3 bases: TGTGCCATCAGTGAGTCGGAGGTGACGCGGTTCGGGGCTGGGGCCAACGTCCTGACTTTC.

The chain's CDR3 is CASTPLGSGYTF. The CDR3 DNA sequence: TGTGCCAGCACCCCACTCGGGAGCGGCTACACCTTC. The chain combines TRBV6-2 or TRBV6-3 with TRBJ1-2; D call uncertain. CDR1 and CDR2 from the germline V gene are MNHEY and SVGEGT. The CDR3 sequence is 12 residues long. Trimming removed 7 bases at V and 8 bases at J, with 14 bases between.

The chain employs TRBV6-5 and TRBJ1-1; D remains unclear. Germline assignment: CDR1 MNHEY and CDR2 SVGAGI. This CDR3 contains 15 residues. Trimming pared 0 bases from V and 0 bases from J, leaving 8 bases between. The CDR3 sequence is CASSYSRGMNTEAFF. CDR3 nucleotides: TGTGCCAGCAGTTACTCCAGAGGCATGAACACTGAAGCTTTCTTT.

This sequence joins TRBV5-4 and TRBJ1-2; D gene ambiguous. The CDR3 consists of 12 residues. Germline CDR1 SGHNT, CDR2 YYREEE (reference sequence). Trimming pared 3 bases from V and 6 bases from J, leaving 9 bases between. CDR3: CASSWEGDGYTF. The DNA for the CDR3 is TGTGCCAGCAGCTGGGAGGGAGATGGCTACACCTTC.

The chain couples TRBV10-1 to TRBJ1-1, with TRBD1 as a possible D gene (5 bases). The length of the CDR3 is 13 residues. Germline V gene sequence: CDR1 WNHNN, CDR2 SYGVQD (reference sequence). Trimming cost V 6 bases and J 5 bases, with 13 bases left between them. This chain's CDR3 is CASRSGRETEAFF. DNA for the CDR3: TGCGCCAGCAGATCAGGGCGTGAAACTGAAGCTTTCTTT.

The chain uses TRBV19 and TRBJ1-2; 7 bases align to TRBD1. The CDR3 runs to 14 residues. V was pared by 4 bases and J by 6 bases, with 8 bases of the junction left unmatched. Germline CDR1 is LNHDA and CDR2 is SQIVND (reference sequence). The DNA for the CDR3 is TGTGCCAGTAGTACCAGAAAGGGGGCCGATGGCTACACCTTC. This codes for CASSTRKGADGYTF.

The V call is TRBV30, the J call TRBJ1-2; perhaps TRBD1 as D (5 bases). From germline, CDR1 is GTSNPN and CDR2 SVGIG (reference sequence). Trimming took off 2 bases at V and 7 bases at J, with 14 bases between the two ends. This CDR3 is built from 13 residues. DNA for the CDR3: TGTGCCTGGAGTAGGCTGGGGGGTGGTGGCTACACCTTC. Amino acid sequence: CAWSRLGGGGYTF.

The chain is built from TRBV9 and TRBJ1-1; D is perhaps TRBD1 (6 bases). CDR1 is SGDLS, CDR2 YYNGEE, per germline. The length of the CDR3 is 14 residues. Trimming pared 4 bases from V and 4 bases from J, leaving 14 bases between. Here the CDR3 reads CASSTIQGPTEAFF. The CDR3 coding sequence is TGTGCCAGCAGCACCATACAGGGACCCACTGAAGCTTTCTTT.

The chain links TRBV13 to TRBJ2-1; TRBD2 aligns across 10 bases. The CDR3 contains 18 residues. V was clipped by 2 bases and J by 4 bases; unmatched bases: 11. Germline V CDR1 and CDR2: PRHDT, FYEKMQ (reference sequence). The CDR3 protein is CASSLLAPGLAPYNEQFF. Written as DNA, the CDR3 is TGTGCCAGCAGCTTATTGGCACCGGGACTAGCGCCTTACAATGAGCAGTTCTTC.

This clone was seen a handful of times. In DNA form, the CDR3 reads TGTGCCAGCAGTTTATCGCTAAATAATTCACCCCTCCACTTT. Protein product: CASSLSLNNSPLHF. The chain links TRBV27 to TRBJ1-6; no clear D. V was clipped by 0 bases and J by 5 bases, with 5 bases between them. CDR3 length: 14 residues. Germline CDR1 is MNHEY and CDR2 is SMNVEV (reference sequence).

This chain connects TRBV19 to TRBJ1-5; D uncertain. The CDR3 has 18 residues. CDR1 and CDR2 (germline): LNHDA, SQIVND (reference sequence). The V end lost 0 bases, the J end lost 0 bases, and 15 bases lay between the germline ends. DNA for the CDR3: TGTGCCAGTAGTATAGATGGTGCGGCAGCTTATAGCAATCAGCCCCAGCATTTT. Protein sequence: CASSIDGAAAYSNQPQHF. Supplemented by reference TRBV19 and TRBJ1-5, the full variable domain reads DGGITQSPKYLFRKEGQNVTLSCEQNLNHDAMYWYRQDPGQGLRLIYYSQIVNDFQKGDIAEGYSVSREKKESFPLTVTSAQKNPTAFYLCASSIDGAAAYSNQPQHFGDGTRLSIL.

This clone appeared a single time. The genes are TRBV28 and TRBJ1-1; maybe TRBD1 (5 bases). Germline-derived CDR1 and CDR2 are MDHEN and SYDVKM. The CDR3 totals 14 residues. The V gene lost 3 bases and the J gene lost 0 bases, with 8 bases spanning the gap. The DNA for the CDR3 is TGTGCCAGCAGTTTCCAGGGATTGAACACTGAAGCTTTCTTT. Protein product: CASSFQGLNTEAFF.

The chain has TRBV9 and TRBJ1-5; a weak D match, TRBD1 (5 bases). V shed 4 bases and J shed 7 bases, with 15 bases lying between them. Per the germline V gene, CDR1 is SGDLS and CDR2 is YYNGEE. This CDR3 contains 14 residues. CDR3 coding DNA: TGTGCCAGCAGCTCCCGCGGGGCGGGACAGCCCCAGCATTTT. Its protein is CASSSRGAGQPQHF.

J is TRBJ2-1 and V is TRBV12-5, with D unclear. Trimming cost V 0 bases and J 8 bases, with 5 bases left between them. Germline CDR1 is LGHNT and CDR2 is FRNRAP. CDR3 size: 12 residues. CDR3 sequence (DNA): TGTGCTAGTGGTTTGGTACGGGATGAGCAGTTCTTC. Its translation: CASGLVRDEQFF.

This clone was recorded only once. The chain joins TRBV28 to TRBJ1-2; D is perhaps TRBD1 (6 bases). The germline CDR1 and CDR2 sequences are MDHEN and SYDVKM. The CDR3 has 13 amino acids. The V gene lost 5 bases and the J gene lost 3 bases, with 10 bases spanning the gap. The chain's CDR3 is CASSVQGHYGYTF. The CDR3 DNA follows: TGTGCCAGCAGTGTACAGGGACACTATGGCTACACCTTC.

This clone is a singleton in its sample. The chain is built from TRBV20-1 and TRBJ2-5; possibly TRBD2 for D (6 bases). The germline CDR1 and CDR2 sequences are DFQATT and SNEGSKA (reference sequence). The CDR3 has 14 amino acids. V was pared by 3 bases and J by 7 bases, with 18 bases between. The CDR3 region is CSASRGSEEGTQYF. CDR3 DNA sequence: TGCAGTGCTAGTCGGGGGAGCGAGGAAGGGACCCAGTACTTC.

J is TRBJ1-5 and V is TRBV5-1; D gene ambiguous. Germline V gene data show CDR1 as SGHRS and CDR2 as YFSETQ. With 1 base removed from V and 0 bases from J, the gap between germline ends came to 8 bases. The CDR3 consists of 15 residues. CDR3 region: CASSLSGYSNQPQHF. Written as DNA, the CDR3 is TGCGCCAGCAGCTTGTCGGGGTATAGCAATCAGCCCCAGCATTTT.

This chain links TRBV6-5 with TRBJ1-5; 9 bases align to TRBD1. V lost 8 bases, J lost 1 base, and 3 bases stayed unmatched. The germline gives CDR1 MNHEY, CDR2 SVGAGI. There are 14 residues in the CDR3. The CDR3 region is CASGGQGSNQPQHF. The CDR3 region has the DNA TGTGCCAGCGGGGGACAGGGCAGCAATCAGCCCCAGCATTTT.

The J gene is TRBJ2-1, the V gene TRBV6-2 or TRBV6-3, with 9 nucleotides matching TRBD2. CDR3 length equals 16 residues. Germline loops: CDR1 MNHEY, CDR2 SVGEGT. Germline trimming cut 2 bases from V and 1 base from J; bases unmatched to any gene: 3. The CDR3 DNA reads TGTGCCAGCAGTTACGGTCTAGCGGGATCCTACAATGAGCAGTTCTTC. It encodes CASSYGLAGSYNEQFF.

The CDR3, as DNA: TGTGCCAGCAAAGGACTAGCGGGAGCGAATGAGCAGTTCTTC. Its protein is CASKGLAGANEQFF. The chain recombines TRBV27 with TRBJ2-1; TRBD2 matches at 13 bases. V trimming: 7 bases; J trimming: 7 bases; junction bases outside the gene matches: 4. CDR3 length equals 14 residues. The germline CDR1 and CDR2 sequences are MNHEY and SMNVEV (reference sequence).

Concerning this clone itself: It is likely a read error, because the conserved phenylalanine at the end of the CDR3 is missing. Because the CDR3's place on the DNA is in doubt, the DNA is left out and the CDR3 is given as listed by TCRdb. The V call is TRBV5-1, the J call TRBJ1-2; the D call of TRBD1 is as the table states it, not checked on the DNA. Germline CDR1 and CDR2: SGHRS and YFSETQ. A total of 13 residues make up the CDR3, ends included. The CDR3 loop reads CASSLGTNRDLEL.

The rearrangement uses TRBV5-1 and TRBJ2-5; D possibly corresponds to TRBD1 (5 bases). The length of the CDR3 is 15 residues. The germline CDR1 and CDR2 sequences are SGHRS and YFSETQ. V was shortened by 0 bases and J by 3 bases, with 12 bases between the two germline ends. As DNA, the CDR3 is TGCGCCAGCAGCTTGGACCCAGGGTGGGAAGAGACCCAGTACTTC. Protein sequence: CASSLDPGWEETQYF.

This clone came up a few times. The J gene is TRBJ2-3, the V gene TRBV27, with D possibly TRBD1 on 5 matching bases. V lost 6 bases and J lost 0, with 7 bases in between. CDR1 and CDR2 (germline): MNHEY, SMNVEV (reference sequence). The CDR3 length is 13 residues. CDR3 DNA sequence: TGTGCCAGCAGCCAGGGAAGCACAGATACGCAGTATTTT. It translates to CASSQGSTDTQYF.

The rearrangement links TRBV27 to TRBJ2-1; TRBD2 aligns across 10 bases. The CDR3 spans 16 residues. Unmatched junction bases numbered 9, after V lost 6 bases and J lost 4 bases. Germline CDR1 reads MNHEY; CDR2 reads SMNVEV (reference sequence). CDR3 in amino acids: CASSAGTSGKYNEQFF. Here the CDR3 DNA reads TGTGCCAGCAGCGCCGGAACTAGCGGGAAATACAATGAGCAGTTCTTC.

The V call is TRBV7-2, the J call TRBJ1-5; D gene unclear. From germline, CDR1 is SGHTA and CDR2 FQGNSA. V lost 3 bases, J lost 7 bases, and 10 bases lay in between. The CDR3 runs 13 residues. This CDR3 reads CASSFAGEQPQHF. The CDR3 DNA follows: TGTGCCAGCAGCTTCGCGGGAGAACAGCCCCAGCATTTT.

The gene calls are TRBV5-1 and TRBJ2-2, with a weak D call TRBD1 (6 bases). Germline CDR1 SGHRS, CDR2 YFSETQ. The CDR3 length is 16 residues. Trimming removed 1 base at V and 4 bases at J, with 14 bases between. CDR3: CASSLQEQGSTGELFF. The CDR3 coding sequence is TGCGCCAGCAGCTTGCAAGAGCAGGGGAGCACCGGGGAGCTGTTTTTT. The full variable domain, with the rest looked up from reference TRBV5-1 and TRBJ2-2, is KAGVTQTPRYLIKTRGQQVTLSCSPISGHRSVSWYQQTPGQGLQFLFEYFSETQRNKGNFPGRFSGRQFSNSRSEMNVSTLELGDSALYLCASSLQEQGSTGELFFGEGSRLTVL.

V is TRBV7-2 and J is TRBJ2-3, with a tentative D call TRBD2 (5 bases). Germline V CDR1 and CDR2: SGHTA, FQGNSA. V dropped 8 bases and J dropped 5 bases, with 23 bases sitting between them. CDR3 length: 16 residues. The CDR3 spells CASASVAGWSRDTQYF. CDR3 in DNA: TGTGCCAGCGCAAGCGTCGCGGGTTGGAGTAGAGATACGCAGTATTTT.

The chain has TRBV30 and TRBJ1-4, with 8 bases matching TRBD1. The V gene end was trimmed by 2 bases and the J gene end by 5 bases; junction bases not matched to a gene: 7. The CDR3 runs 15 residues. The germline gives CDR1 GTSNPN, CDR2 SVGIG (reference sequence). As DNA, the CDR3 is TGTGCCTGGAGTCCGACAGGGGCGGAGAATGAAAAACTGTTTTTT. It encodes CAWSPTGAENEKLFF.